This T cell receptor beta chain stems from a study of T cell repertoires in cytomegalovirus infection. Looking at the study overall: Signatures in public TCR beta sequences pointed to both CMV infection and matching HLA type. General observations from the study: Dominant in the ex vivo response were TCR beta clonotypes restricted by HLA-C and specific for CMV. People with CMV and the relevant HLA were identified by cumulative public TCR beta family frequency.

With respect to this clonotype: Antigen: not known.

CDR1 is MGHRA, CDR2 YSYEKL, per germline. With 1 base clipped from V and 7 bases from J, the junction kept 6 bases outside the gene matches. The CDR3 spans 15 residues. In TCRdb, the reads were re-called with MiXCR into one record per CDR3 protein. Of some 700,000 distinct CDR3 sequences in the sample, roughly a third were seen once. Sequencing was done on a sample of PBMCs. This chain links TRBV4-1 with TRBJ1-3; 8 bases match TRBD1. This clonotype originated in a human donor in good health (CMV status not recorded). Some clones in this sample may be carry-over from other donors' samples. CDR3 sequence reads: CASSQGQGRGNTIYF. CDR3 sequence (DNA): TGCGCCAGCAGCCAAGGACAGGGGAGAGGGAACACCATATATTTT.